This T cell receptor beta chain was found in a study of CXCR3-negative and CXCR3-positive naive CD8 T cells. UMI-tagged TRB cDNA libraries were built via 5' RACE. Following a re-call of the 5' RACE reads, TCRdb has one entry per CDR3 protein and lacks DNA. This sample's table reports 65,000 to 95,000 distinct CDR3 sequences. Germline V gives CDR1 SEHNR, CDR2 FQNEAQ (reference sequence). The CDR3 covers 11 residues. The V call is TRBV7-9, the J call TRBJ1-2. Material for sequencing was naive CXCR3- CD8+ T cells from blood. Subset specified: CD45RO-CCR7+CD27+CD95- naive CD8+ T cells lacking CXCR3 (TNR3-). This clonotype originated in a human donor in good health. Some clones in this sample may be carry-over from other donors' samples. CDR3 amino acids: CAISPERGYTF.